Reported below is one T cell receptor beta chain. The sample belongs to a study of cytomegalovirus exposure and HLA in healthy donors. 13 Jbeta primers and 60 Vbeta primers were used for the PCR. The table came from immunoSEQ multiplex PCR; TCRdb's copy has only in-frame clones and leaves some out. The data contain around 100,000 clones, 75% to 90% of them singletons. Trimming at V came to 3 bases and at J to 1 base, leaving 1 base not matched to a gene. Germline V gene sequence: CDR1 SGHTA, CDR2 FQGNSA. This CDR3 contains 14 residues. The chain uses TRBV7-2 and TRBJ1-2; 8 bases align to TRBD1. Sequenced input: PBMCs. This clonotype originated in a man aged 35 to 55 in good health and CMV-seronegative. The CDR3 DNA is TGTGCCAGCAGCTTTACAGGGGGTAACTATGGCTACACCTTC. Translating it yields CASSFTGGNYGYTF. The full variable domain, with the rest looked up from reference TRBV7-2 and TRBJ1-2, is GAGVSQSPSNKVTEKGKDVELRCDPISGHTALYWYRQSLGQGLEFLIYFQGNSAPDKSGLPSDRFSAERTGGSVSTLTIQRTQQEDSAVYLCASSFTGGNYGYTFGSGTRLTVV.